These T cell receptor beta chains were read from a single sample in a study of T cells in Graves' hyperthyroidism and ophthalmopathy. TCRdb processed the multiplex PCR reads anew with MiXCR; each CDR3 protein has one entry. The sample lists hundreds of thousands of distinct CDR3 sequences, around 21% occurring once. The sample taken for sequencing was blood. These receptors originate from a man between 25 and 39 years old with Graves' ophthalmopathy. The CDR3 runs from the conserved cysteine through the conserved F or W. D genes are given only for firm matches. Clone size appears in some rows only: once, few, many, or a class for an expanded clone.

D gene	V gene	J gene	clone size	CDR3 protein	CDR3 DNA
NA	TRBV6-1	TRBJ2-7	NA	CASRYLPDGAPLEQYF	TGTGCCAGCAGATACCTTCCGGACGGTGCTCCCTTGGAGCAGTACTTC
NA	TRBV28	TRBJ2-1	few	CAINRAPGREQFF	TGTGCTATAAACCGGGCCCCCGGAAGGGAGCAGTTCTTC
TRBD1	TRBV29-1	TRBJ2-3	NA	CSVGGGQGADTQYF	TGCAGCGTTGGAGGGGGACAGGGGGCAGATACGCAGTATTTT
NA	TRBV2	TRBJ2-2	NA	CARVTSFNTGELFF	TGTGCCAGGGTCACTAGCTTTAACACCGGGGAGCTGTTTTTT
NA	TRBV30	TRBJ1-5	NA	CAWSEDFNQPQHF	TGTGCCTGGAGTGAAGATTTCAATCAGCCCCAGCATTTT
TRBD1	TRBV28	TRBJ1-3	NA	CASRTGGAGNTIYF	TGTGCCAGCCGAACAGGGGGCGCTGGAAACACCATATATTTT
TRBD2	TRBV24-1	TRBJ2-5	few	CATSDFGLAGEETQYF	TGTGCCACCAGTGATTTTGGACTAGCGGGAGAAGAGACCCAGTACTTC
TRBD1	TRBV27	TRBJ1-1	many	CASRQGVWGVNTEAFF	TGTGCCAGCAGACAGGGGGTGTGGGGTGTGAACACTGAAGCTTTCTTT
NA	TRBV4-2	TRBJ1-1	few	CASSQDNSNTEAFF	TGTGCCAGCAGCCAAGATAACTCAAACACTGAAGCTTTCTTT
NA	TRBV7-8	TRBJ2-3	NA	CASSFRRPPTDTQYF	TGTGCCAGCAGCTTTAGACGGCCCCCCACAGATACGCAGTATTTT
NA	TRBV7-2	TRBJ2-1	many	CASSASGAEQFF	TGTGCCAGCAGCGCCTCAGGGGCAGAGCAGTTCTTC